The 5 T cell receptor beta chains below come from one sample, sequenced in a study of blood T cell repertoires in COVID-19. The assay was immunoSEQ multiplex PCR, and TCRdb's table has in-frame clones only and misses some. There are 180,000 or so clones in the sample; 80% to 90% occur only once, and 8% to 10% lies in the top ten. The source material was peripheral blood. These receptors all stem from a man aged 60 to 75 with acute or convalescent COVID-19.

This sequence joins TRBV28 and TRBJ1-2; 11 nucleotides align to TRBD1. Germline V gene sequence: CDR1 MDHEN, CDR2 SYDVKM. V was clipped by 6 bases and J by 6 bases; unmatched bases: 9. This CDR3 region has 15 residues. Here the CDR3 reads CASRRDRGSANGYTF. CDR3 bases: TGTGCCAGCAGGAGGGACAGGGGGAGCGCTAATGGCTACACCTTC.

The chain recombines TRBV21-1 with TRBJ1-6. TRBV21-1 is annotated as a pseudogene. This CDR3 is built from 18 residues. The CDR3, as DNA: TGTGCCAGCAGCTTATACGGCCCCGAGCGGAACCCAAATTCACCCCTCCACTTT. Protein product: CASSLYGPERNPNSPLHF.

The chain is built from TRBV28 and TRBJ1-2; D is uncertain. The V end lost 4 bases, the J end lost 8 bases, and 14 bases lay between the germline ends. CDR3 length: 13 residues. Looked up from germline, CDR1 is MDHEN and CDR2 is SYDVKM. The CDR3 sequence is CASSSPGKWGYTF. The CDR3 DNA reads TGTGCCAGCAGTTCCCCGGGGAAGTGGGGCTACACCTTC.

The chain uses TRBV28 and TRBJ1-2; 10 nucleotides agree with TRBD1. The CDR3 has 16 amino acids. Germline CDR1 is MDHEN and CDR2 is SYDVKM. J lost 4 bases, V lost 5 bases, and 10 bases had no gene match. The CDR3 here is CASSVGTGELGYGYTF. The CDR3 DNA follows: TGTGCCAGCAGTGTCGGGACAGGGGAGTTGGGCTATGGCTACACCTTC.

The rearrangement joins TRBV12-5 to TRBJ2-1; 11 bases match TRBD2. Germline V gene data show CDR1 as LGHNT and CDR2 as FRNRAP. The CDR3 is 15 residues long. Losses at the gene ends were 5 bases for V and 8 bases for J; bases not matched to a gene: 8. Here the CDR3 reads CASGDGLAGAHEQFF. CDR3 nucleotides: TGTGCTAGTGGTGACGGACTAGCGGGTGCCCATGAGCAGTTCTTC.